This T cell receptor beta chain appears in the sequencing data of a study of T cells in Graves' hyperthyroidism and ophthalmopathy. Findings and caveats of the study: Most thyroid clonotypes that were expanded above 0.001 also turned up in blood.

As for this clonotype: Its antigen is still unknown. Compared with germline, one end of the junction differs, possibly owing to a read error.

Pregnant or lactating patients were excluded, as were those with uncontrolled infection or other autoimmune disease. It was RNA transcripts that yielded the amplified TCR beta CDR3 regions. First-round RT-PCR with HTBI primers amplified the TCR CDR3 region. TCRdb used MiXCR to reprocess the multiplex PCR reads, holding one entry per CDR3 protein. The sample carries about 570,000 distinct CDR3 sequences, more than 45% recorded once. The CDR3 has 14 amino acids. Germline CDR1 and CDR2: SQVTM and ANQGSEA. This sequence joins TRBV29-1 and TRBJ1-3; possible D gene TRBD1, 5 bases. Sequencing input: peripheral blood or thyroid tissue (not recorded which). The TCR sequence derives from an adult woman with Graves' disease, either hyperthyroidism or ophthalmopathy (not recorded which). This CDR3 reads CSVEDRRSGNTIYF. As DNA, the CDR3 is TGCAGCGTAGAAGACAGACGCTCTGGAAACACCATATATTTT. Full variable domain (outside the CDR3, taken from reference TRBV29-1 and TRBJ1-3): SAVISQKPSRDICQRGTSLTIQCQVDSQVTMMFWYRQQPGQSLTLIATANQGSEATYESGFVIDKFPISRPNLTFSTLTVSNMSPEDSSIYLCSVEDRRSGNTIYFGEGSWLTVV.